The clone carrying this T cell receptor (beta chain) was counted many times. The antigen remains unidentified. Preparation of TCR beta libraries was done by quantitative 5'-RACE with molecular barcodes. TCRdb processed the 5' RACE reads anew with MiXCR; each CDR3 protein has one entry. The data contain around 770,000 distinct CDR3 sequences, about an eighth of them singletons. This entry belongs to a study of CD8 T cells in ankylosing spondylitis. The study's findings and limits: Matched synovial fluid from ankylosing spondylitis patients was reported to be enriched for disease-linked clones. A CD8+ phenotype characterized the disease-linked clones, which were relatively rare in peripheral blood. A TCR beta motif made of roughly eight highly homologous variants seemed typical of ankylosing spondylitis blood. Both synovial fluid and blood in reactive arthritis had previously been reported to carry some motif variants.

The origin of this receptor is a male donor with ankylosing spondylitis. Sequenced: blood, either unsorted or a sorted T cell fraction (not recorded which).

CDR3 protein: CSGLPAGGGEAFF. CDR3 in DNA: TGCAGTGGACTTCCGGCAGGGGGCGGAGAAGCTTTCTTT. The genes are TRBV20-1 and TRBJ1-1; the match to TRBD1 covers 8 bases. Germline-derived CDR1 and CDR2 are DFQATT and SNEGSKA (reference sequence). With V trimmed by 7 bases and J by 8 bases, 12 bases remained unmatched. This CDR3 has 13 amino acids.